One and the same sample provided the 30 T cell receptor beta chains below, sequenced in a study of CD8 T cells in ankylosing spondylitis. Each CDR3 protein gets one entry after TCRdb re-called the 5' RACE reads with MiXCR. Of about 340,000 distinct CDR3 sequences listed, under 15% are singletons. Material for sequencing was blood, either unsorted or a sorted T cell fraction (not recorded which). Receptors were obtained from a male donor with ankylosing spondylitis or in good health (not recorded which).

In this sample, this clonotype turned up a few times. V is TRBV30 and J is TRBJ2-7, with 8 positions matching TRBD2. The CDR3 length is 14 residues. CDR1 and CDR2 from the germline V gene are GTSNPN and SVGIG (reference sequence). V lost 4 bases to trimming and J lost 5 bases; unmatched junction nucleotides: 10. CDR3 loop: CAWTYLAGTHEQYF. The CDR3 coding sequence is TGTGCCTGGACCTATCTAGCGGGCACCCACGAGCAGTACTTC.

This sequence joins TRBV12-3 or TRBV12-4 and TRBJ1-1; 7 bases fit TRBD1. The CDR3 loop spans 15 amino acids. Trimming removed 6 bases from V and 7 bases from J; junction bases left unmatched: 14. In DNA form, the CDR3 reads TGTGCCAGCAGGTACCACGGGGGACAGTGGGTTGAAGCTTTCTTT. Translating it yields CASRYHGGQWVEAFF.

There are a few counts of this clonotype. This chain links TRBV20-1 with TRBJ1-4; TRBD1 matches 8 bases. Trimming took 6 bases from V and 2 from J; bases not matched to a gene: 5. The CDR3 totals 14 residues. Germline CDR1 reads DFQATT; CDR2 reads SNEGSKA (reference sequence). The CDR3 nucleotides are TGCAGTGCAAGCGACAGGGGCACTAATGAAAAACTGTTTTTT. This translates into CSASDRGTNEKLFF.

This clonotype was found a few times. V gene TRBV11-3 combines with J gene TRBJ2-6; D may be TRBD2 (5 bases). The germline V and J ends were trimmed by 5 bases and 1 base, with 9 bases remaining between them. This CDR3 has 15 amino acids. The V gene's germline CDR1 is SGHNT and CDR2 YENEEA. The CDR3 loop reads CASSPRTSGANVLTF. The CDR3 nucleotides are TGTGCCAGCAGCCCCCGGACTTCTGGGGCCAACGTCCTGACTTTC.

The genes are TRBV11-3 and TRBJ2-7, with a weak D call TRBD1 (5 bases). This CDR3 is 14 amino acids long. The germline V and J ends were trimmed by 0 bases and 6 bases, with 12 bases remaining between them. Germline V gives CDR1 SGHNT, CDR2 YENEEA. The CDR3 DNA reads as TGTGCCAGCAGCTTAGACAGGGAATTCGGCGAGCAGTACTTC. Protein sequence: CASSLDREFGEQYF.

This clonotype was found many times. The rearrangement links TRBV20-1 to TRBJ2-5, with 10 bases that match TRBD2. Germline V CDR1 and CDR2: DFQATT, SNEGSKA (reference sequence). The CDR3 covers 15 residues. With V trimmed by 8 bases and J by 1 base, 10 bases remained unmatched. This CDR3 is CSQQRTSGIQETQYF. The CDR3 coding sequence is TGCAGTCAACAAAGGACTAGCGGAATCCAAGAGACCCAGTACTTC.

The table lists this clonotype with a few counts. This chain uses TRBV12-3 or TRBV12-4 with TRBJ1-2, with a tentative D call TRBD1 (6 bases). This CDR3 has 14 amino acids. Trimming shortened V by 6 bases and J by 11 bases, and 22 bases separated the two germline ends. Here the CDR3 reads CASSSVTGSQRYTF. Here the CDR3 DNA reads TGTGCCAGCAGCTCCGTGACAGGTTCCCAAAGGTACACCTTC.

This clonotype was recorded a few times. The rearrangement joins TRBV28 to TRBJ2-2, with D tentatively TRBD1 (6 bases). The CDR3 consists of 14 residues. Trimming took off 6 bases at V and 3 bases at J, with 11 bases between the two ends. Germline CDR1 reads MDHEN; CDR2 reads SYDVKM. The CDR3 DNA reads as TGTGCCAGCAGCCGGACAGACTACACCGGGGAGCTGTTTTTT. As protein: CASSRTDYTGELFF.

The CDR3 nucleotides are TGTGCCAGCAGTTTCCCCGAAGGGGGACAAGAGACCCAGTACTTC. Its protein is CASSFPEGGQETQYF. The rearrangement links TRBV12-3 or TRBV12-4 to TRBJ2-5, with D possibly being TRBD1 (6 bases). The CDR3 is 15 residues long. Trimming took 3 bases from V and 2 from J, leaving 13 bases between them.

The chain carries TRBV11-3 and TRBJ2-7; D is perhaps TRBD1 (6 bases). The length of the CDR3 is 15 residues. Germline V CDR1 and CDR2: SGHNT, YENEEA. Trimming left V 2 bases short and J 3 bases short, with 14 bases between. The CDR3, as DNA: TGTGCCAGCAGCTTACGACAGGCTCCCTACTACGAGCAGTACTTC. Its protein is CASSLRQAPYYEQYF.

This clonotype was observed a few times. CDR3 sequence (DNA): TGCGCCAGCAGCCCTCTCAGGGGGGCCCAAGAGACCCAGTACTTC. Amino acids: CASSPLRGAQETQYF. The J gene is TRBJ2-5, the V gene TRBV5-1; the D gene is possibly TRBD1 (7 bases). There are 15 residues in the CDR3. The germline V gene encodes CDR1 SGHRS and CDR2 YFSETQ. V dropped 4 bases and J dropped 1 base, with 14 bases sitting between them.

This clonotype turned up a few times. The chain combines TRBV7-2 with TRBJ2-1; tentative D call: TRBD2 (7 bases). In germline, CDR1 is SGHTA, CDR2 FQGNSA. V gave up 1 base and J gave up 9 bases, with 13 bases separating them. The CDR3 totals 14 residues. Here the CDR3 DNA reads TGTGCCAGCAGCTTAGAAGGGGGGGCGGGTGAGCAGTTCTTC. Amino acid sequence: CASSLEGGAGEQFF. The full variable domain, its missing parts supplied by reference TRBV7-2 and TRBJ2-1, is GAGVSQSPSNKVTEKGKDVELRCDPISGHTALYWYRQSLGQGLEFLIYFQGNSAPDKSGLPSDRFSAERTGGSVSTLTIQRTQQEDSAVYLCASSLEGGAGEQFFGPGTRLTVL.

This clonotype was recorded many times. The junction differs from germline at one of its ends, possibly a read error. J is TRBJ2-1 and V is TRBV7-9; a possible D gene is TRBD1 (6 bases). The V gene's germline CDR1 is SEHNR and CDR2 FQNEAQ (reference sequence). There are 16 residues in the CDR3. The CDR3 DNA sequence: TGTGCCAGCAGATTAGGGATTAGGACAGCCGACAATGAGCAGTTCTTC. Its translation: CASRLGIRTADNEQFF.

This chain uses TRBV2 with TRBJ2-7, with 16 nucleotides matching TRBD2. Germline lookup yields CDR1 SNHLY and CDR2 FYNNEI. The CDR3 consists of 17 residues. The J segment lost 1 base and the V segment lost 3 bases, leaving 3 bases of the junction unmatched. DNA of the CDR3: TGTGCCAGCAGTGACTTGGGACTAGCGGGAGGGTCCTACGAGCAGTACTTC. This sequence encodes CASSDLGLAGGSYEQYF.

This chain joins TRBV12-3 or TRBV12-4 and TRBJ1-6, with 10 bases aligning to TRBD1. The CDR3 totals 14 residues. J was trimmed by 10 bases and V by 4 bases; bases with no gene match: 4. The CDR3 DNA sequence: TGTGCCAGCAGTTCGGACAGGGGGGGATCACCCCTCCACTTT. It encodes CASSSDRGGSPLHF.

J is TRBJ2-1 and V is TRBV15; 8 bases agree with TRBD2. The germline gives CDR1 LNHNV, CDR2 YYDKDF (reference sequence). Trimming at V came to 5 bases and at J to 15 bases, leaving 12 bases not matched to a gene. The CDR3 sequence is 13 residues long. The CDR3 region has the DNA TGTGCCACCAGCCCTCTTTCAGCGGGGGCCGGGTTCTTC. This sequence encodes CATSPLSAGAGFF.

The CDR3: CASSSIRTGGLNYGYTF. CDR3 sequence (DNA): TGTGCCAGCAGCTCAATCCGAACAGGGGGGTTAAACTATGGCTACACCTTC. This rearrangement joins TRBV11-2 to TRBJ1-2; TRBD1 matches at 8 bases. CDR3 length equals 17 residues. Germline loops: CDR1 SGHAT, CDR2 FQNNGV. The junction had 12 bases not matched to a gene; V was cut back by 4 bases and J by 2 bases.

V and J are TRBV2 and TRBJ2-3; possible D gene TRBD2, 5 bases. In germline, CDR1 is SNHLY, CDR2 FYNNEI. The CDR3 extends over 13 amino acids. Trimming pared 8 bases from V and 1 base from J, leaving 10 bases between. The CDR3 coding sequence is TGTGCCAGCCGCGGGTCGGGCACAGATACGCAGTATTTT. This codes for CASRGSGTDTQYF. Full variable domain (rest looked up from reference TRBV2 and TRBJ2-3): EPEVTQTPSHQVTQMGQEVILRCVPISNHLYFYWYRQILGQKVEFLVSFYNNEISEKSEIFDDQFSVERPDGSNFTLKIRSTKLEDSAMYFCASRGSGTDTQYFGPGTRLTVL.

This chain joins TRBV20-1 and TRBJ2-3, with D possibly being TRBD2 (5 bases). CDR1 is DFQATT and CDR2 is SNEGSKA in the germline V gene (reference sequence). The CDR3 has 14 residues. Trimming took 3 bases from V and 1 from J, leaving 11 bases between them. Written as DNA, the CDR3 is TGCAGTGCTAGCCCCCCCGGGGGCACAGATACGCAGTATTTT. Its protein product is CSASPPGGTDTQYF.

This clonotype was detected only a few times. The gene calls are TRBV7-8 and TRBJ1-2; 7 bases are a match to TRBD1. This CDR3 has 15 amino acids. CDR1 and CDR2 (germline): SGHVS, FQNEAQ. Trimming cost V 7 bases and J 6 bases; bases outside gene matches: 14. In nucleotides, the CDR3 is TGTGCCAGCAAAGGGGAAAGGGGGCGAAAGGATGGCTACACCTTC. Translation gives CASKGERGRKDGYTF.

This clonotype has just a few counts. The genes are TRBV6-1 and TRBJ2-1, with TRBD2 matching over 8 bases. V shed 7 bases, J shed 1 base, and the junction held 3 bases outside the gene matches. CDR3 length: 14 residues. Germline V CDR1 and CDR2: MNHNS, SASEGT. The CDR3 loop reads CASNLAGSYNEQFF. In DNA, the CDR3 is TGTGCCAGCAACTTAGCGGGATCCTACAATGAGCAGTTCTTC.

In its sample, this clonotype was seen many times. V usage is TRBV3-1 and J usage is TRBJ2-1; 10 bases are a match to TRBD1. The CDR3 covers 16 residues. Germline V lookup: CDR1 LGHDT, CDR2 YNNKEL (reference sequence). The ends lost 1 base at V and 9 bases at J; junction bases unmatched: 9. The CDR3 loop is CASSQALGTGVPEQFF. The CDR3 DNA is TGTGCCAGCAGCCAAGCACTCGGGACAGGGGTCCCTGAGCAGTTCTTC.

The chain couples TRBV6-1 to TRBJ2-5, with D hard to call. Trimming stripped 7 bases from V and 4 bases from J, with 7 bases between. Germline loops: CDR1 MNHNS, CDR2 SASEGT. CDR3 size: 11 residues. The CDR3 DNA sequence: TGTGCCAGCATCCCTGGAGAGACCCAGTACTTC. This sequence encodes CASIPGETQYF.

The rearrangement uses TRBV20-1 and TRBJ2-2, with TRBD2 as a possible D gene (6 bases). The CDR3 is made up of 14 amino acids. Germline V lookup: CDR1 DFQATT, CDR2 SNEGSKA (reference sequence). Deletions cut 6 bases from V and 7 bases from J, with 18 bases between. The CDR3, as DNA: TGCAGTGCCTCCCAAGGGTTGACTAGCGGGGAGCTGTTTTTT. It specifies CSASQGLTSGELFF.

In this sample, this clonotype turned up a few times. The J gene is TRBJ2-7, the V gene TRBV12-3 or TRBV12-4; TRBD2 aligns across 7 bases. V lost 6 bases and J lost 0; bases outside the gene matches: 8. The CDR3 has 15 amino acids. CDR3 bases: TGTGCCAGCAGCAAGGGAGGGTGGGACTCCTACGAGCAGTACTTC. Its translation: CASSKGGWDSYEQYF.

Notes on this clonotype: This clone may be a read error of a much larger clone one base away. The missing conserved phenylalanine or tryptophan at the end of this CDR3 makes a read error likely. V is TRBV10-3 and J is TRBJ1-6; D may be TRBD1 (6 bases). Germline CDR1 reads ENHRY; CDR2 reads SYGVKD. The CDR3 length is 14 residues. The ends were cut back, 8 bases at V and 10 bases at J, with 18 bases in the middle. CDR3 in DNA: TGTGCCATCTCGGGGGCAGGGCGAGGATCACCCCTCCACTTA. The encoded protein is CAISGAGRGSPLHL.

The rearrangement joins TRBV20-1 to TRBJ1-1, with 7 bases aligning to TRBD1. The germline gives CDR1 DFQATT, CDR2 SNEGSKA (reference sequence). The CDR3 is 14 residues long. V was pared by 2 bases and J by 6 bases, with 9 bases of the junction left unmatched. In nucleotides, the CDR3 is TGCAGTGCTAGATGGAGGGGGCTCTCGGCTGAAGCTTTCTTT. Protein sequence: CSARWRGLSAEAFF.

This clonotype has more than one count but fewer than ten. The V and J genes are TRBV4-1 and TRBJ2-1; 10 nucleotides align to TRBD2. CDR1 is MGHRA, CDR2 YSYEKL, per germline. The CDR3 sequence is 15 residues long. Trimming took 1 base from V and 5 from J; bases not matched to a gene: 2. As DNA, the CDR3 is TGCGCCAGCAGCCAAGCGCTAGCGGGGGACAATGAGCAGTTCTTC. Its protein product is CASSQALAGDNEQFF.

This clonotype was seen only a few times. The gene calls are TRBV20-1 and TRBJ1-6, with D possibly being TRBD1 (5 bases). The CDR3 is made up of 14 amino acids. V lost 6 bases and J 7 bases, leaving 16 bases between the germline ends. Germline V lookup: CDR1 DFQATT, CDR2 SNEGSKA (reference sequence). DNA for the CDR3: TGCAGTGCCACCCGGGAGGGGACGAATTCACCCCTCCACTTT. It encodes CSATREGTNSPLHF.

This clonotype was detected ten times or more. The chain links TRBV5-1 to TRBJ2-2, with D unresolved. V gave up 2 bases and J gave up 7 bases, with 12 bases separating them. CDR1 is SGHRS and CDR2 is YFSETQ in the germline V gene. The CDR3 is 14 amino acids. Here the CDR3 reads CASSFRPVDGELFF. CDR3 DNA: TGCGCCAGCAGCTTTCGCCCCGTTGACGGGGAGCTGTTTTTT.